This passage covers 13 T cell receptor beta chains from one sample sequenced in a study of cytomegalovirus exposure and HLA in healthy donors. With 60 Vbeta and 13 Jbeta primers, the PCR was carried out. Clones were read by immunoSEQ multiplex PCR, and TCRdb kept only the in-frame ones, dropping some. The table shows about 94,000 clones, with 79% occurring only once. The sequenced sample was PBMCs. These receptors originate from a woman aged 40 to 55 in good health and CMV-seronegative.

The chain employs TRBV6-1 and TRBJ1-5; TRBD1 matches at 8 bases. With V trimmed by 4 bases and J by 1 base, 6 bases remained unmatched. Germline V gene lookup returns CDR1 MNHNS and CDR2 SASEGT. The CDR3 extends over 16 amino acids. CDR3 nucleotide sequence: TGTGCCAGCAGTGGGTCCAGGGGGCTGAGCAATCAGCCCCAGCATTTT. As protein: CASSGSRGLSNQPQHF.

The V gene is TRBV4-1, the J gene TRBJ2-5; 7 nucleotides match TRBD1. V shed 2 bases and J 11 bases; nucleotides not matched to a gene: 14. In germline, CDR1 is MGHRA, CDR2 YSYEKL. The CDR3 totals 15 residues. The CDR3 region is CASSQPHGRQGQQYF. CDR3 in DNA: TGCGCCAGCAGCCAACCCCACGGCCGACAGGGCCAACAGTACTTC.

In its sample, this clone was seen once. This rearrangement joins TRBV14 to TRBJ1-5; D remains ambiguous. V lost 0 bases and J lost 9, with 9 bases in between. The CDR3 is made up of 13 amino acids. Germline values: CDR1 SGHDN, CDR2 FVKESK. CDR3 bases: TGTGCCAGCAGCCAAGATGGTGTCGGGCCCCAGCATTTT. Its protein is CASSQDGVGPQHF.

CDR3 nucleotides: TGTGCCAGCAGCTCTGGGGGGATCGGTGAAGCTTTCTTT. Its protein is CASSSGGIGEAFF. This chain links TRBV7-3 with TRBJ1-1; D may be TRBD1 (5 bases). V shed 4 bases and J shed 7 bases, with 13 bases lying between them. Germline CDR1 reads SGHTA; CDR2 reads FQGTGA. CDR3 length equals 13 residues.

The chain employs TRBV7-2 and TRBJ1-3; 9 bases map to TRBD1. After removal of 8 bases from V and 3 bases from J, the junction contained 8 bases not matched to a gene. The CDR3 is 15 residues long. From germline, CDR1 is SGHTA and CDR2 FQGNSA. CDR3 sequence: CASGGQGFNGNTIYF. For the CDR3, the DNA is TGTGCCAGCGGGGGACAGGGATTTAATGGAAACACCATATATTTT.

The J gene is TRBJ2-2, the V gene TRBV28, with D possibly being TRBD1 (6 bases). Germline V lookup: CDR1 MDHEN, CDR2 SYDVKM. Deletions cut 8 bases from V and 4 bases from J, with 11 bases between. CDR3 length: 13 residues. CDR3 sequence reads: CASEQGSTGELFF. Written as DNA, the CDR3 is TGTGCCAGCGAACAGGGCAGCACCGGGGAGCTGTTTTTT.

This rearrangement joins TRBV29-1 to TRBJ2-7; no reliable D call. Germline lookup yields CDR1 SQVTM and CDR2 ANQGSEA. V lost 4 bases to trimming and J lost 0 bases, with 7 bases between them. The CDR3 extends over 12 amino acids. CDR3 bases: TGCAGCGTTGCGAGCACCTCCTACGAGCAGTACTTC. Translated, it gives CSVASTSYEQYF.

This clone was observed a handful of times. J is TRBJ2-1 and V is TRBV10-3, with 15 bases matching TRBD2. Per the germline V gene, CDR1 is ENHRY and CDR2 is SYGVKD. V trimming: 4 bases; J trimming: 6 bases; junction bases outside the gene matches: 1. This CDR3 is 15 amino acids long. CDR3 sequence reads: CAISGTSGGANEQFF. CDR3 nucleotide sequence: TGTGCCATCAGTGGGACTAGCGGGGGGGCCAATGAGCAGTTCTTC.

This clone was observed a few times. DNA of the CDR3: TGCGCCAGCAGCACGGGACAGGGGGCGGTCACTGAAGCTTTCTTT. Its translation is CASSTGQGAVTEAFF. The chain carries TRBV5-1 and TRBJ1-1, with 12 bases fitting TRBD1. Germline CDR1 SGHRS, CDR2 YFSETQ. The length of the CDR3 is 15 residues. J was trimmed by 4 bases and V by 4 bases; bases with no gene match: 5.

The chain carries TRBV5-1 and TRBJ1-5; TRBD1 is a possible D gene (5 bases). Trimming took off 3 bases at V and 3 bases at J, with 10 bases between the two ends. The germline gives CDR1 SGHRS, CDR2 YFSETQ. This CDR3 has 14 residues. The CDR3 DNA is TGCGCCAGCAGCTCGGGGGACTTCAATCAGCCCCAGCATTTT. It is translated as CASSSGDFNQPQHF.

The chain couples TRBV5-4 to TRBJ1-1; D gene unclear. The length of the CDR3 is 12 residues. The V gene's germline CDR1 is SGHNT and CDR2 YYREEE (reference sequence). V lost 4 bases and J lost 4, with 8 bases in between. The CDR3 sequence is CASSHSGTEAFF. The CDR3 bases are TGTGCCAGCAGCCATTCCGGCACTGAAGCTTTCTTT. Looking up the rest from reference TRBV5-4 and TRBJ1-1 gives the full variable domain: ETGVTQSPTHLIKTRGQQVTLRCSSQSGHNTVSWYQQALGQGPQFIFQYYREEENGRGNFPPRFSGLQFPNYSSELNVNALELDDSALYLCASSHSGTEAFFGQGTRLTVV.

The rearrangement links TRBV30 to TRBJ2-2, with D unclear. In germline, CDR1 is GTSNPN, CDR2 SVGIG (reference sequence). The CDR3 spans 14 residues. Trimming shortened V by 0 bases and J by 7 bases, and 12 bases separated the two germline ends. The CDR3 sequence: CAWSVFGFGGELFF. The CDR3, as DNA: TGTGCCTGGAGTGTTTTTGGTTTCGGCGGGGAGCTGTTTTTT.

The V and J genes are TRBV5-4 and TRBJ2-7, with 8 nucleotides matching TRBD1. The ends lost 0 bases at V and 4 bases at J; junction bases unmatched: 3. The CDR3 consists of 14 residues. The V gene's germline CDR1 is SGHNT and CDR2 YYREEE (reference sequence). This CDR3 reads CASSLAQGVYEQYF. In DNA form, the CDR3 reads TGTGCCAGCAGCTTGGCACAGGGGGTGTACGAGCAGTACTTC.